This T cell receptor beta chain originates from a study of regulatory T cells in long-lasting Graves disease (dated by TCRdb to 2020 to 2023). A note on the overall study: Persistent Graves' disease meant more than 5 years of antithyroid drug treatment with TSH receptor autoantibodies that stayed positive. This study used TCR sequencing and RNA sequencing of peripheral blood to compare persistent Graves' disease patients against newly diagnosed Graves' disease patients. The study was registered as a clinical trial and conducted in China. A total of around 35 samples were covered by TCR sequencing, comprising around 13 persistent and approximately 20 newly diagnosed Graves' disease patients. Persistent Graves' disease patients in the clinical cohort had taken antithyroid drugs for approximately 9.5 years on average. General findings and caveats noted by the study authors: The study examined only peripheral blood because the primary lesion, thyroid tissue, could not be accessed. Patients with persistent disease shared more public clonotypes (around 2,500) than newly diagnosed patients did (966). The small sample size was acknowledged by the authors as a limitation that may reduce accuracy. Sequencing and analysis were restricted to the TCR beta chain. Persistent Graves' disease patients showed lower TCR Shannon entropy and fewer highly expanded clones than newly diagnosed patients, suggesting clonal expansion. Persistent disease showed preferential use of TRBV28, TRBJ1-2 and TRBJ2-5, whereas newly diagnosed disease favored TRBV20-1 and TRBJ2-1.

The time point label for this specimen denotes: persistent/refractory GD, antithyroid drugs over 5 years with positive TRAb. For both TCR sequencing and RNA sequencing, RNA was extracted from PBMCs using TRIzol. Graves' disease was diagnosed according to American Thyroid Association guidelines. Patients were recruited from an endocrinology department in Xi'an, China. Each patient gave approximately 8.8 milliliters of peripheral blood, collected in an EDTA anticoagulant tube. Ficoll Paque Plus density gradient separation was used to isolate PBMCs, and no further T cell sorting was done. An Agilent 2100 Bioanalyzer and agarose gel were used to check RNA quality, while a NanoDrop 2000 measured RNA concentration. Trimming takes 8 bases from V and 4 bases from J, and the germline ends sit 18 bases apart. From cysteine to phenylalanine, the CDR3 is 14 amino acids long. Just CDR3 DNA is preserved here, 42 bases in frame from base 1. The germline V gene supplies CDR1 MDHEN and CDR2 SYDVKM.

This clonotype has a count of ten or more. No antigen is known for it. Within one base of it there is no much larger clone, and no base qualities were kept. Library generation was performed with multiplex PCR. The sample was run on an Illumina HiSeq 4000. iRepertoire HTBI primers and Arm-PCR amplification of CDR3 regions were used to construct TCR beta libraries. Before sequencing, the PCR products underwent gel purification. The study's own analysis went as follows. A total of around 66 TRBV and more than twelve TRBJ segments were identified across samples and were used for gene usage analysis of CDR3 amino acid clonotypes. Filtered high-quality paired reads were merged into contigs using COPE and FqMerger. Contigs were aligned with BLAST to IMGT TRBV, TRBD and TRBJ reference genes, and CDR3 was defined per IMGT. Any clonotype with a frequency above 0.1% was counted as a highly expanded clone. Repertoire diversity was measured by Shannon entropy, and V-J evenness by the Gini coefficient. A clonotype was considered public if more than one individual shared it. TCRdb's own reprocessing of the public reads used fastp at Q25 and MiXCR and kept productive beta chains. Entries are consolidated by CDR3 protein sequence, retaining the most common genes and DNA. The V and J calls reflect TCRdb's pipeline rather than the authors' work. This sample gives over 450,000 distinct CDR3 sequences in total; around a fifth of them show up just once. The top ten hold approximately 6.4% of the sample.

This clonotype originated in a female donor with Graves disease. The sample was peripheral blood mononuclear cells (PBMCs), taken when the disease was refractory, from a patient treated with antithyroid drugs. The rearranged segments are TRBV28 and TRBJ2-7; 6 matching bases give a weak D call of TRBD2. For the CDR3, the sequence is CASGILAPAYEQYF. The bases are TGTGCCAGCGGTATCCTAGCGCCGGCATACGAGCAGTACTTC.